This T cell receptor (beta chain) comes out of a study of T cells in Graves' hyperthyroidism and ophthalmopathy. Study outcomes and limitations: Before onset, by a median of approximately 6.8 months, the model predicted ophthalmopathy.

Note on this clonotype: Its antigen remains unknown.

The CDR3 regions of TCR beta were amplified from RNA transcripts. TCR CDR3 underwent first-round RT-PCR with the HTBI primer set. TCRdb called the multiplex PCR reads again in MiXCR, with one record for every CDR3 protein. The repertoire holds 500,000 to 750,000 distinct CDR3 sequences, with 13% to 15% as singletons. Between the trimmed V and J ends, which lost 4 bases and 10 bases, there was a span of 14 bases. The CDR3 covers 13 residues. Germline CDR1 is KGHDR and CDR2 is SFDVKD. This clonotype originated in a woman younger than 35 with Graves' ophthalmopathy. The sample consisted of blood. The V call is TRBV24-1, the J call TRBJ2-3, with D unresolved. CDR3 sequence reads: CATSEPPWLAQYF. In nucleotides, the CDR3 is TGTGCCACCAGTGAACCCCCTTGGCTGGCGCAGTATTTT.